This T cell receptor beta chain stems from a study of blood T cell repertoires in COVID-19. Using immunoSEQ multiplex PCR, the repertoire was profiled, and TCRdb retains in-frame clones only, with some absent. The repertoire holds about 180,000 clones, with around 83% as singletons. The CDR3 runs to 13 residues. Trimming cost V 4 bases and J 10 bases; bases outside gene matches: 4. The germline V gene encodes CDR1 MRHNA and CDR2 SNTAGT. Sequenced: peripheral blood. The receptor was derived from a woman aged 70-85 years with COVID-19, enrolled during active disease. The chain joins TRBV6-4 to TRBJ2-7; 13 bases fit TRBD2. The CDR3 nucleotides read TGTGCCAGCAGTGGACTAGCGGGAGGAAGCCAGTACTTC. This gives the protein CASSGLAGGSQYF.